These 8 T cell receptor beta chains originate from one sample sequenced in a study of PD-1 blockade in mismatch repair-deficient tumors. The method was immunoSEQ multiplex PCR; TCRdb's version includes in-frame clones alone and lacks a portion of them. The sample includes 39,000 or so clones, approximately 88% of them seen just once. Sequencing used PBMCs, obtained about 38 weeks after starting pembrolizumab. The receptors derive from an adult with mismatch repair-deficient cancer.

The sample holds a few counts of this clone. The chain recombines TRBV6-6 with TRBJ2-7; a weak D match, TRBD1 (6 bases). Germline CDR1 MNHNY, CDR2 SVGAGI (reference sequence). The CDR3 has 14 amino acids. V lost 2 bases, J lost 5 bases, and 13 bases lay in between. The CDR3 nucleotides read TGTGCCAGCAGTTACACCGGGACATTTAACGAGCAGTACTTC. It codes for CASSYTGTFNEQYF.

This chain connects TRBV11-3 to TRBJ2-7; maybe TRBD1 (6 bases). Trimming pared 2 bases from V and 2 bases from J, leaving 19 bases between. The CDR3 has 17 residues. CDR1 and CDR2 (germline): SGHNT, YENEEA. The CDR3: CASSLQGPRGSAYEQYF. In nucleotides, the CDR3 is TGTGCCAGCAGCTTACAGGGCCCCAGGGGTTCGGCCTACGAGCAGTACTTC.

The rearrangement joins TRBV7-9 to TRBJ2-1, with TRBD1 identical over 9 bases. This CDR3 has 15 amino acids. The junction had 8 bases not matched to a gene; V was cut back by 5 bases and J by 6 bases. In germline, CDR1 is SEHNR, CDR2 FQNEAQ (reference sequence). CDR3 sequence reads: CASSDDRGLSNEQFF. In nucleotides, the CDR3 is TGTGCCAGCAGCGACGACAGGGGGTTGAGCAATGAGCAGTTCTTC.

The V gene is TRBV2, the J gene TRBJ1-5, with D perhaps TRBD1 (5 bases). Trimming left V 8 bases short and J 1 base short, with 15 bases between. Germline V lookup: CDR1 SNHLY, CDR2 FYNNEI. The CDR3 contains 15 residues. The CDR3 sequence is CASGGRGGSNQPQHF. The CDR3 DNA follows: TGTGCCAGCGGAGGTCGGGGGGGAAGCAATCAGCCCCAGCATTTT.

The rearrangement uses TRBV10-3 and TRBJ2-3; TRBD1 might be the D (5 bases). CDR3 size: 17 residues. Germline CDR1 is ENHRY and CDR2 is SYGVKD. Deletions cut 0 bases from V and 6 bases from J, with 19 bases between. CDR3: CAISESNSATKGDTQYF. CDR3 DNA sequence: TGTGCCATCAGTGAGTCGAACTCGGCTACGAAGGGGGATACGCAGTATTTT.

The chain employs TRBV5-1 and TRBJ1-4; 7 bases are shared with TRBD1. The CDR3 runs to 16 residues. With 3 bases clipped from V and 8 bases from J, the junction kept 13 bases outside the gene matches. Germline V lookup: CDR1 SGHRS, CDR2 YFSETQ. The CDR3 loop is CASSSTPGQIGEKLFF. The CDR3 DNA reads TGCGCCAGCAGCTCAACACCGGGACAGATCGGAGAAAAACTGTTTTTT.

J is TRBJ2-2 and V is TRBV6-5, with TRBD1 identical over 10 bases. The CDR3 extends over 15 amino acids. After removal of 5 bases from V and 5 bases from J, the junction contained 5 bases not matched to a gene. Germline CDR1 reads MNHEY; CDR2 reads SVGAGI. The CDR3: CASSRGQGGTGELFF. The CDR3 DNA sequence: TGTGCCAGCAGTCGCGGACAGGGGGGAACCGGGGAGCTGTTTTTT.

The chain has TRBV11-2 and TRBJ2-4, with 7 bases aligning to TRBD1. The germline V gene has CDR1 SGHAT and CDR2 FQNNGV. J was trimmed by 5 bases and V by 3 bases; bases with no gene match: 7. The CDR3 has 15 residues. The CDR3 DNA sequence: TGTGCCAGCAGCTTTGACAGGGCACCTCAAAACATTCAGTACTTC. Translation gives CASSFDRAPQNIQYF.